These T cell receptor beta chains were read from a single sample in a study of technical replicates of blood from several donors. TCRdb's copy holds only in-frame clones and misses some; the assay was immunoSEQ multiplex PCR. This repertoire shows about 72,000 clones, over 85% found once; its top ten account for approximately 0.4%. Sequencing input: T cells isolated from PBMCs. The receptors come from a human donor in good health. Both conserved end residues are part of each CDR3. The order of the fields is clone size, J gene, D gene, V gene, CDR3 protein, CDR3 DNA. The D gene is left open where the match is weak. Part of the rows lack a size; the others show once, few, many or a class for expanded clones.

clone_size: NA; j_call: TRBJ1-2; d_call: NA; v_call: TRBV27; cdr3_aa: CASSLSTAINYGYTF; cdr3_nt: TGTGCCAGCAGTTTATCCACAGCAATTAACTATGGCTACACCTTC
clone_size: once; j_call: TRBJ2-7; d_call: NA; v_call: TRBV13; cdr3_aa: CASSRGLAEQYF; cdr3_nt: TGTGCCAGCAGCCGCGGGTTGGCCGAGCAGTACTTC
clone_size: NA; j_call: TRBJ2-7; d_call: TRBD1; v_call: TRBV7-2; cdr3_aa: CASSLVGTGAYEQYF; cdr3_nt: TGTGCCAGCAGCTTAGTCGGGACAGGGGCCTACGAGCAGTACTTC
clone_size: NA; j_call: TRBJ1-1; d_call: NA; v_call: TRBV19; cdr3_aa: CASSLQGNTEAFF; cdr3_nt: TGTGCCAGTAGTCTTCAGGGCAACACTGAAGCTTTCTTT
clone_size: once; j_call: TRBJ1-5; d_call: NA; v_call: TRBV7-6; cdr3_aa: CASSIVRSNQPQHF; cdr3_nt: TGTGCCAGCAGTATCGTACGGAGCAATCAGCCCCAGCATTTT
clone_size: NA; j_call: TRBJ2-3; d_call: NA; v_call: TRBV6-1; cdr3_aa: CASSETPGIDTQYF; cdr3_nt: TGTGCCAGCAGTGAAACCCCAGGGATAGATACGCAGTATTTT
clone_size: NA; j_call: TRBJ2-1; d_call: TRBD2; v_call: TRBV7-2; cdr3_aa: CASSRALAGGALNEQFF; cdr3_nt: TGTGCCAGCAGCCGGGCTTTAGCGGGAGGGGCCCTCAATGAGCAGTTCTTC
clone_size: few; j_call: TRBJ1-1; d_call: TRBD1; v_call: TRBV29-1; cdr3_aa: CSVVRGMEAFF; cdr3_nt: TGCAGCGTTGTCAGGGGGATGGAAGCTTTCTTT
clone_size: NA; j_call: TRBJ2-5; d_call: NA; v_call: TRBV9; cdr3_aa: CASSAPRQGIPETQYF; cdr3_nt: TGTGCCAGCAGCGCCCCCCGGCAGGGGATCCCAGAGACCCAGTACTTC
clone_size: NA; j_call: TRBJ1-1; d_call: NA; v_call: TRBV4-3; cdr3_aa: CASSQRGFSGPDRYAFF; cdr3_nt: TGCGCCAGCAGCCAAAGGGGGTTTTCGGGACCAGACCGGTACGCTTTCTTT
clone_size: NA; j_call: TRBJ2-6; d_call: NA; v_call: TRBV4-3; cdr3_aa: CASSQDPGEGANVLTF; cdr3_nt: TGCGCCAGCAGCCAAGATCCGGGGGAAGGGGCCAACGTCCTGACTTTC
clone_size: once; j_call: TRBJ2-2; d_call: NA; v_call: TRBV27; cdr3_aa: CASSFKNTGELFF; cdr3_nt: TGTGCCAGCAGTTTTAAAAACACCGGGGAGCTGTTTTTT
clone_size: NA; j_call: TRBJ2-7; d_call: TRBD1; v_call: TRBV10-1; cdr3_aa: CASPGTGDEQYF; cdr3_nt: TGCGCCAGCCCAGGGACAGGGGACGAGCAGTACTTC
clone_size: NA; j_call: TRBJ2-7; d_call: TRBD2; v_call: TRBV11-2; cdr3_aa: CASSTTSGRYEQYF; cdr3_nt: TGTGCCAGCAGCACGACTAGCGGAAGATACGAGCAGTACTTC
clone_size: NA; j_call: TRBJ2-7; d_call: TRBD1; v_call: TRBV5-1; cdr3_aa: CASSMTGVTYEQYF; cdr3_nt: TGCGCCAGCAGCATGACAGGGGTGACCTACGAGCAGTACTTC
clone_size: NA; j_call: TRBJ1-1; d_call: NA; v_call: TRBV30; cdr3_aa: CAWSTGGYTFF; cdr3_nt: TGTGCCTGGAGTACTGGGGGCTATACTTTCTTT
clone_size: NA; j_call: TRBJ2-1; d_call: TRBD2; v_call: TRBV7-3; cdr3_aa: CASSSAGSGSFDEQFF; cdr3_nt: TGTGCCAGCAGCTCCGCAGGGAGCGGGAGCTTCGATGAGCAGTTCTTC
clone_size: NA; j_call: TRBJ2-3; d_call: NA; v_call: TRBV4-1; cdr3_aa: CASSQVAGFTDTQYF; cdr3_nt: TGCGCCAGCAGCCAAGTGGCAGGGTTTACAGATACGCAGTATTTT
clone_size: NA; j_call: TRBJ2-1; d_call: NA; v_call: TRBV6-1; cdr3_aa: CASSDDPRIYNEQFF; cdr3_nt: TGTGCCAGCAGTGATGATCCTAGGATCTACAATGAGCAGTTCTTC
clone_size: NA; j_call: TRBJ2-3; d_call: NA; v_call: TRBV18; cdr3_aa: CASSPLAIRVGDTQYF; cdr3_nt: TGTGCCAGCTCACCACTTGCTATTCGGGTGGGAGATACGCAGTATTTT
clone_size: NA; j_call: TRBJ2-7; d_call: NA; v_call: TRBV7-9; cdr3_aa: CASAVQGSYEQYF; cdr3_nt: TGTGCCAGCGCAGTGCAGGGCTCCTACGAGCAGTACTTC
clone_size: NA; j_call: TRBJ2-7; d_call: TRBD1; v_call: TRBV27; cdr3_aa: CASSLGQGAYEQYF; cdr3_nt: TGTGCCAGCAGTTTGGGACAGGGGGCTTACGAGCAGTACTTC
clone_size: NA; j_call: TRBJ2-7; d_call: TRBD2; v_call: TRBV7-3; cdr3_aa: CASSLAGTSGISYEQYF; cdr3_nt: TGTGCCAGCAGCTTAGCCGGGACTAGCGGGATCTCCTACGAGCAGTACTTC
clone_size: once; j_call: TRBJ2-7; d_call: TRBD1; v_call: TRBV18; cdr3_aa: CASSPWDSSYEQYF; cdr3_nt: TGTGCCAGCTCACCCTGGGACAGCTCCTACGAGCAGTACTTC
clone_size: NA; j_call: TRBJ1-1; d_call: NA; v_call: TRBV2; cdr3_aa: CASREAQKAFF; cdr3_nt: TGTGCCAGCAGAGAGGCCCAGAAGGCTTTCTTT
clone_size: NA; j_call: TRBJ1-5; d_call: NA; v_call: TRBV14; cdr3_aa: CASSLSGQPQHF; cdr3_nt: TGTGCCAGCAGCCTTTCAGGGCAGCCCCAGCATTTT
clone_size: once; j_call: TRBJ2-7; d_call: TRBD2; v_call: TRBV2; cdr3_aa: CASSDGLAGAAGQYF; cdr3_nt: TGTGCCAGCAGTGATGGACTAGCGGGAGCTGCGGGGCAGTACTTC
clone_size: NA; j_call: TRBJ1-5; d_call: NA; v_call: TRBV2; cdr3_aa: CASSEAWTAGSGNQPQHF; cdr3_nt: TGTGCCAGCAGTGAAGCTTGGACTGCCGGTTCCGGCAATCAGCCCCAGCATTTT
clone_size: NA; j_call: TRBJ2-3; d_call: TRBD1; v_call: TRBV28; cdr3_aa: CASSFLRTGYTDTQYF; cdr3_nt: TGTGCCAGCAGTTTTCTACGGACAGGGTACACAGATACGCAGTATTTT
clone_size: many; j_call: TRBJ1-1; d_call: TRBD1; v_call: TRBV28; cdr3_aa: CASSVSTGGEGEAFF; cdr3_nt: TGTGCCAGCAGTGTCTCAACAGGGGGAGAAGGTGAAGCTTTCTTT
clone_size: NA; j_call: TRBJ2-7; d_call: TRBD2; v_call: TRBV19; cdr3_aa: CASSIALAVPYEQYF; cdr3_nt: TGTGCCAGTAGTATAGCACTAGCGGTGCCTTACGAGCAGTACTTC
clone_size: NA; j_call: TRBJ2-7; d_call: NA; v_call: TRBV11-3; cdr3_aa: CASSLDLSGVYEQYF; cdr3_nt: TGTGCCAGCAGCTTAGATCTTTCAGGGGTCTACGAGCAGTACTTC
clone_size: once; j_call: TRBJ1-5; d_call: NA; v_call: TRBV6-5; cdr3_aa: CASSAGGYQPQHF; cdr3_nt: TGTGCCAGCAGCGCGGGGGGGTATCAGCCCCAGCATTTT
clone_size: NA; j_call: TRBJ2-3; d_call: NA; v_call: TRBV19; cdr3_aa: CASSQYGGNLDTQYF; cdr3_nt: TGTGCCAGTAGCCAATATGGCGGGAACCTAGATACGCAGTATTTT